This T cell receptor beta chain was documented in a study of T cell changes during pregnancy in multiple sclerosis. This table comes from immunoSEQ multiplex PCR, and its TCRdb copy is limited to in-frame clones, with some not included. The sample consists of approximately 28,000 clones, roughly nine tenths of them appearing once. The ends were cut back, 6 bases at V and 3 bases at J, with 15 bases in the middle. The CDR3 extends over 15 amino acids. The germline gives CDR1 MNHNY, CDR2 SVGAGI (reference sequence). The chain has TRBV6-6 and TRBJ2-1, with a weak D call TRBD2 (6 bases). The receptor comes from a female donor with multiple sclerosis, enrolled in a pregnancy study. The source material was CD8+ T cells from peripheral blood mononuclear cells, sampled in the second trimester of pregnancy. The CDR3 DNA is TGTGCCAGCAGACCACCGGGACTCCTCTACAATGAGCAGTTCTTC. Amino acids: CASRPPGLLYNEQFF.